This entry concerns a single T cell receptor beta chain. Its antigen is unknown. The data were taken from a study of a mutant IDH1 vaccine in newly diagnosed glioma. Study-level information: Treated patients were around 60% male, about 38% female, mean age roughly 39 years. Earlier treatment was radiotherapy, temozolomide, or both, with most getting both.

From germline, CDR1 is MGHRA and CDR2 YSYEKL. V gave up 1 base and J gave up 0 bases; unmatched junction bases: 5. This CDR3 region has 16 residues. General study points: The vaccine induced immune responses, and these occurred in 80% to 95% of patients.

The time point here: week 23, last vaccination. Vaccination comprised doses that each held 300 ug of mutant IDH1 20-mer peptide, plus topical imiquimod. TCRdb's table, derived via immunoSEQ multiplex PCR, lists solely in-frame clones and lacks some. The repertoire holds tens of thousands of clones, with around four fifths as singletons. The sequences come from PBMCs, collected from a glioma patient whose treatment included an IDH1 peptide vaccine. The sequence derives from a man aged 50 or older with glioma. V and J are TRBV4-1 and TRBJ1-2; 7 nucleotides align to TRBD1. The chain's CDR3 is CASSQGDSQANYGYTF. Written as DNA, the CDR3 is TGCGCCAGCAGCCAAGGGGACAGTCAAGCTAACTATGGCTACACCTTC.